This T cell receptor (beta chain) was sequenced in a study of shared clonotypes between healthy human individuals. Study results and limitations: Naive CD4 clonotypes were shared across several donors at roughly 5.5%. Naive subsets tended to show greater estimated richness than memory subsets. All-four-donor shared clonotypes had higher generation probabilities than non-shared clonotypes did.

Positive CCR7 selection of CD45RO-negative cells yielded the naive CD8 cells, and terminally differentiated effector memory CD45RA+ cells were excluded. Details on this clone: Its target is not known.

Trimming cost V 4 bases and J 3 bases, with 13 bases left between them. The CDR3 is 14 amino acids. The V gene's germline CDR1 is MNHNS and CDR2 SASEGT. Generated by immunoSEQ multiplex PCR, the TCRdb table keeps only in-frame clones and is missing some. Of just over 2,000,000 clones in the sample, approximately 94% were seen once. V and J are TRBV6-1 and TRBJ2-7; D call uncertain. Sequenced material: naive CD8+ T cells sorted from blood. The clonotype originates from a man in his late teens or twenties in good health. The CDR3 loop is CASSAVVGNYEQYF. The DNA of the CDR3 is TGTGCCAGCAGTGCCGTCGTTGGGAACTACGAGCAGTACTTC.